The text below deals with one T cell receptor (beta chain). Antigen specificity is unknown. This entry belongs to a study of T cell responses to AZD1222 COVID-19 vaccine. Profiling relied on immunoSEQ multiplex PCR, and the TCRdb table lists in-frame clones only, not all of them. The table lists 110,000 to 150,000 clones, approximately 93% of them singletons. Points from the study as a whole: In the spike-specific TCR repertoire, nearly half reportedly target unmutated variant regions. Clonal diversity was possibly underestimated, and white British individuals and females predominated among donors. Increases in Spike-specific TCR breadth and depth were seen after two AZD1222 doses. Without day 14 samples, only post-peak T cell repertoires were studied.

V dropped 4 bases and J dropped 0; count of bases not matched to a gene: 2. This CDR3 is 16 amino acids long. Germline lookup yields CDR1 SGHVT and CDR2 SQSDAQ. The input for sequencing was peripheral blood, taken after recovery from COVID-19. J is TRBJ2-3 and V is TRBV7-4, with 12 nucleotides matching TRBD2. This sequence was found in an adult who had recovered from COVID-19. The CDR3 region is CASSSTSGRSTDTQYF. The CDR3, as DNA: TGTGCCAGCAGCTCAACTAGCGGGAGGAGCACAGATACGCAGTATTTT.